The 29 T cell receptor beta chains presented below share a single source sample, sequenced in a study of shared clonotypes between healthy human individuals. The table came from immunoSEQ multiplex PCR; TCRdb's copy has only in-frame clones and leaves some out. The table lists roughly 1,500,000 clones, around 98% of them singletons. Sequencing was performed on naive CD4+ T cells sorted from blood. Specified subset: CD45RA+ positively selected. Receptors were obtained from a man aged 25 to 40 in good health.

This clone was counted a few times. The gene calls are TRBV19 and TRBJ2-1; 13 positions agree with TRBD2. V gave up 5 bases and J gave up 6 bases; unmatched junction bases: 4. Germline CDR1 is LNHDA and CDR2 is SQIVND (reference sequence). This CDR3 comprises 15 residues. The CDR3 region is CASSATSGRSNEQFF. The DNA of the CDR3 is TGTGCCAGTAGTGCGACTAGCGGGAGGAGCAATGAGCAGTTCTTC.

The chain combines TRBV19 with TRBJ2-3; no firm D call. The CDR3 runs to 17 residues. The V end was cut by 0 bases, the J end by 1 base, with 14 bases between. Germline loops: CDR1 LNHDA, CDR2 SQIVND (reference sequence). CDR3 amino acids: CASSIDFARPGTDTQYF. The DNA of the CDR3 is TGTGCCAGTAGTATAGATTTCGCCCGCCCCGGCACAGATACGCAGTATTTT.

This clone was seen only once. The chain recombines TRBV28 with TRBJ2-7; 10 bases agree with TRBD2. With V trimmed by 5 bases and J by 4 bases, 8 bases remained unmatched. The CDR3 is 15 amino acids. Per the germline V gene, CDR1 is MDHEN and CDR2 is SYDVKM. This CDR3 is CASSQTSGSQYEQYF. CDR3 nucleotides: TGTGCCAGCAGTCAGACTAGCGGGTCCCAGTACGAGCAGTACTTC.

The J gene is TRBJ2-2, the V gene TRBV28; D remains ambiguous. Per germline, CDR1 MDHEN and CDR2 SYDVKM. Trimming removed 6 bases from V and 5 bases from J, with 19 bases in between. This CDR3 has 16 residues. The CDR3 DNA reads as TGTGCCAGCAGCGCCACGTTACCTAGTAGAACCGGGGAGCTGTTTTTT. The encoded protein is CASSATLPSRTGELFF.

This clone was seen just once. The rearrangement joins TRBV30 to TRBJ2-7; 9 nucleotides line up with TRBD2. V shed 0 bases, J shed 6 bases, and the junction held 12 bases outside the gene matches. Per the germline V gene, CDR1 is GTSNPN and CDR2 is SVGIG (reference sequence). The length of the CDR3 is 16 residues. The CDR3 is CAWSVPSGGIMGEQYF. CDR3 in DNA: TGTGCCTGGAGTGTACCCAGCGGGGGGATCATGGGCGAGCAGTACTTC.

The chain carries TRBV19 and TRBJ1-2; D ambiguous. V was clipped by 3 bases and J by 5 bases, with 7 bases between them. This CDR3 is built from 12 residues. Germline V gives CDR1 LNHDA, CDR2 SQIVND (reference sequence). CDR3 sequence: CASSMREYGYTF. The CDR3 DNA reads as TGTGCCAGTAGTATGCGAGAATATGGCTACACCTTC.

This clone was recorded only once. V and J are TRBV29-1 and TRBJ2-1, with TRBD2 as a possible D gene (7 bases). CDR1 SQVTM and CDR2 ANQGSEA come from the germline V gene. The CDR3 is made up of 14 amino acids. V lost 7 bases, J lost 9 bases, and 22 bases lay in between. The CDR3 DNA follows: TGCAGCGCTGTCAGGACAGACCCGGGGGGTGAGCAGTTCTTC. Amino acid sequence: CSAVRTDPGGEQFF.

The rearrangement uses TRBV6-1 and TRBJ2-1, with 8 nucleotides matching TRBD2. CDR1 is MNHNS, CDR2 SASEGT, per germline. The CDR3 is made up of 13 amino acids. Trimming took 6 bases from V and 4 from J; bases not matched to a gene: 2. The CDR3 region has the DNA TGTGCCAGCAGACTAGCGGCTTACAATGAGCAGTTCTTC. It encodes CASRLAAYNEQFF.

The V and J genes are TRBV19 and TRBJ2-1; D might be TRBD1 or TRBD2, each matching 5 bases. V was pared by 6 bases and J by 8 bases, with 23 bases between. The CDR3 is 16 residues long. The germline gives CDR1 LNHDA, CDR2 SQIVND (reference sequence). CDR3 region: CASSSGRPRVRYEQFF. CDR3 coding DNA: TGTGCCAGTAGCTCGGGACGTCCAAGAGTCCGGTATGAGCAGTTCTTC.

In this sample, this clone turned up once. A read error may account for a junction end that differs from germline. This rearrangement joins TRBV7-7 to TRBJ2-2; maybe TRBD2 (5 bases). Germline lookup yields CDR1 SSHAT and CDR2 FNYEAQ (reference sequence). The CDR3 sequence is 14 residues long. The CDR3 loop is CASSGGPSSGELFF. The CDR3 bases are TGTGCTAGCAGCGGAGGCCCCAGTTCCGGGGAGCTGTTTTTT. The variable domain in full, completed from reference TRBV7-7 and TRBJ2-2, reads GAGVSQSPRYKVTKRGQDVTLRCDPISSHATLYWYQQALGQGPEFLTYFNYEAQPDKSGLPSDRFSAERPEGSISTLTIQRTEQRDSAMYRCASSGGPSSGELFFGEGSRLTVL.

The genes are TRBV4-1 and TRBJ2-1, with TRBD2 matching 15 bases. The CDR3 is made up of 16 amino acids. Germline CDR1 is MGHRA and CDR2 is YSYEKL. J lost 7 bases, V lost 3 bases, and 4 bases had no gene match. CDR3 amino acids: CASSHGLAGGFNEQFF. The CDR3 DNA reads TGCGCCAGCAGCCATGGACTAGCGGGAGGGTTTAATGAGCAGTTCTTC.

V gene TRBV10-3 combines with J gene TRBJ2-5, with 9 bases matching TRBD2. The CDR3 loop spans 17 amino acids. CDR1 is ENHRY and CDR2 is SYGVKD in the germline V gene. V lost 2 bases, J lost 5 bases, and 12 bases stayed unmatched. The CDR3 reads CAISEPVYSGRKETQYF. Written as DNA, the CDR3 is TGTGCCATCAGTGAGCCGGTCTACAGCGGGAGGAAGGAGACCCAGTACTTC.

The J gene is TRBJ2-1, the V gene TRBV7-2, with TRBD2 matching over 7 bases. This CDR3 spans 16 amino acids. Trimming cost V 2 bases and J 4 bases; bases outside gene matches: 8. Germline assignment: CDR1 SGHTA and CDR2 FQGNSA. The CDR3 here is CASSLSTSSLYNEQFF. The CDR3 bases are TGTGCCAGCAGCTTATCGACTAGCTCCCTATACAATGAGCAGTTCTTC.

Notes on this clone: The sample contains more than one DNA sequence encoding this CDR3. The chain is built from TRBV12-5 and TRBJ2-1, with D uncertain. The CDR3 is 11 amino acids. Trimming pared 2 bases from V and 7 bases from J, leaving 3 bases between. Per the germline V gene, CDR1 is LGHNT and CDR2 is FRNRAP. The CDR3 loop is CASGLNNEQFF. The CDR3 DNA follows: TGTGCTAGTGGTTTGAATAATGAGCAGTTCTTC.

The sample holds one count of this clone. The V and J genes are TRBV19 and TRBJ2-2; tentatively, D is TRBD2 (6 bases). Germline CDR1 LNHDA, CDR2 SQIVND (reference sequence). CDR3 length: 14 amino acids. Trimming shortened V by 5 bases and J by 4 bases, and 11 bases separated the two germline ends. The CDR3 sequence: CASSAGSGTGELFF. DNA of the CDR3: TGTGCCAGTAGTGCGGGGAGCGGCACCGGGGAGCTGTTTTTT.

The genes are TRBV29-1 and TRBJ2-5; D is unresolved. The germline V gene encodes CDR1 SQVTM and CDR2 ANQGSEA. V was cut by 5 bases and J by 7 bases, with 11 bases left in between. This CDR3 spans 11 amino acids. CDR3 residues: CSVSQIGTQYF. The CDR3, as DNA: TGCAGCGTTTCCCAGATCGGGACCCAGTACTTC.

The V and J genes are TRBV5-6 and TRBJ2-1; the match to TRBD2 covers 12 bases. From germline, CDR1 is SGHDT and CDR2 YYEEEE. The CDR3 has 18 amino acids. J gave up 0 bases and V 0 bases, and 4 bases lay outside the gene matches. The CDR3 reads CASSLALAGGSSYNEQFF. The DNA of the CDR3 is TGTGCCAGCAGCTTGGCTCTAGCGGGAGGGAGCTCCTACAATGAGCAGTTCTTC.

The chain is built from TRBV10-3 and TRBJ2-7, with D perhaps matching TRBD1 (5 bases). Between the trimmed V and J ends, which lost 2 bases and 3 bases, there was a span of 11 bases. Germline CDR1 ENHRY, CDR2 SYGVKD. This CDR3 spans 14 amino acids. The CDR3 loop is CAISEHQGFYEQYF. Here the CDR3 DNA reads TGTGCCATCAGTGAGCACCAGGGTTTCTACGAGCAGTACTTC.

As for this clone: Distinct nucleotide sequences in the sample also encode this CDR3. CDR3 nucleotides: TGTGCCAGCAGCCTAGGGACAGCCAACACCGGGGAGCTGTTTTTT. Translating gives CASSLGTANTGELFF. The V and J genes are TRBV5-5 and TRBJ2-2; TRBD1 matches at 7 bases. Trimming cost V 4 bases and J 2 bases; bases outside gene matches: 5. The CDR3 has 15 amino acids. Germline V gene sequence: CDR1 SGHKS, CDR2 YYEKEE (reference sequence).

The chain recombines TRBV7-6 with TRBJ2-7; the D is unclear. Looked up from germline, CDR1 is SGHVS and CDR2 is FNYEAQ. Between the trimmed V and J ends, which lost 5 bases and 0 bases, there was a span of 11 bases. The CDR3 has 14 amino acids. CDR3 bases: TGTGCCAGCAGCCCCTATAAGGGCTCCTACGAGCAGTACTTC. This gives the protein CASSPYKGSYEQYF.

The DNA of the CDR3 is TGTGCCAGCAGCCCAGGACAGGGGGAATATAGCAATCAGCCCCAGCATTTT. Residues: CASSPGQGEYSNQPQHF. This chain joins TRBV9 and TRBJ1-5; TRBD1 agrees at 10 bases. This CDR3 comprises 17 residues. The trim removed 4 bases at V and 0 bases at J, leaving 7 bases unmatched. CDR1 is SGDLS and CDR2 is YYNGEE in the germline V gene.

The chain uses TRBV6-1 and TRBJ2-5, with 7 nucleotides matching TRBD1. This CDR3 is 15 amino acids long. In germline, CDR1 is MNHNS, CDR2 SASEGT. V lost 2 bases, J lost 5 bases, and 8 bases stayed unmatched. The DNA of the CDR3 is TGTGCCAGCAGTGAATTGGCCAGGGGGTATGAGACCCAGTACTTC. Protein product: CASSELARGYETQYF.

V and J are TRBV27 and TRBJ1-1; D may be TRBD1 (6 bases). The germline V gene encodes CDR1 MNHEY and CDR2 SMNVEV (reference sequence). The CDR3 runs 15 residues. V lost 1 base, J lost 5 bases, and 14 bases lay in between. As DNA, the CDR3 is TGTGCCAGCAGTTTATTCTACAGGGAGGGGACTGAAGCTTTCTTT. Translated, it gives CASSLFYREGTEAFF.

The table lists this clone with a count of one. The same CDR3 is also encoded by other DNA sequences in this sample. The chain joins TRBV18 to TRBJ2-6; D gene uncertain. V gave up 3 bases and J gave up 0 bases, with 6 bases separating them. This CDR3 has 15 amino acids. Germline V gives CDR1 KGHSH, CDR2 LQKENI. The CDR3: CASSPLSSGANVLTF. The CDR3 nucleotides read TGTGCCAGCTCACCCCTGAGCTCTGGGGCCAACGTCCTGACTTTC.

In DNA, the CDR3 is TGTGCCAGCAGCTTGGTTGGCGGGAGCGGGGAGCAGTACTTC. As protein: CASSLVGGSGEQYF. The V and J genes are TRBV5-4 and TRBJ2-7; 7 nucleotides match TRBD2. This CDR3 region has 14 residues. The germline gives CDR1 SGHNT, CDR2 YYREEE (reference sequence). Trimming took 0 bases from V and 7 from J; bases not matched to a gene: 7.

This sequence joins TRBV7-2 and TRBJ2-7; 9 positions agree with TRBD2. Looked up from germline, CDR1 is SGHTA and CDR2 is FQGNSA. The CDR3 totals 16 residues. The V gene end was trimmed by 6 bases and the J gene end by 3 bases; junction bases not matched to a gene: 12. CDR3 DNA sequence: TGTGCCAGCAGTCGCGAAGGCGGACTAGCGTTCTACGAGCAGTACTTC. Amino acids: CASSREGGLAFYEQYF.

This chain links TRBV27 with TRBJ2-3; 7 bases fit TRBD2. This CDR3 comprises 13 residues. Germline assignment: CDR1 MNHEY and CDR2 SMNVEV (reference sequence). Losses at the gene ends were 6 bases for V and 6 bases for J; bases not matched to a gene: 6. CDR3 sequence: CASRVTSADTQYF. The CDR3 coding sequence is TGTGCCAGCAGAGTAACTAGCGCTGATACGCAGTATTTT.

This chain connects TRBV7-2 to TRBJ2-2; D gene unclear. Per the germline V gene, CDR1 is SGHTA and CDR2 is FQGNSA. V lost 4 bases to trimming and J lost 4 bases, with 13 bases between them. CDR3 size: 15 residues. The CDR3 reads CASSSSTVVTGELFF. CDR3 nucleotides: TGTGCCAGCAGCTCTTCGACGGTAGTCACCGGGGAGCTGTTTTTT.

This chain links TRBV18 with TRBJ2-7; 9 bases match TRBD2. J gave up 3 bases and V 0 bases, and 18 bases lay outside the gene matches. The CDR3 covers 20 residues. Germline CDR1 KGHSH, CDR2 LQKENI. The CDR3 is CASSPPRAGVSGSERYEQYF. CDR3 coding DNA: TGTGCCAGCTCACCACCGCGGGCCGGGGTTAGCGGGAGCGAGCGCTACGAGCAGTACTTC.